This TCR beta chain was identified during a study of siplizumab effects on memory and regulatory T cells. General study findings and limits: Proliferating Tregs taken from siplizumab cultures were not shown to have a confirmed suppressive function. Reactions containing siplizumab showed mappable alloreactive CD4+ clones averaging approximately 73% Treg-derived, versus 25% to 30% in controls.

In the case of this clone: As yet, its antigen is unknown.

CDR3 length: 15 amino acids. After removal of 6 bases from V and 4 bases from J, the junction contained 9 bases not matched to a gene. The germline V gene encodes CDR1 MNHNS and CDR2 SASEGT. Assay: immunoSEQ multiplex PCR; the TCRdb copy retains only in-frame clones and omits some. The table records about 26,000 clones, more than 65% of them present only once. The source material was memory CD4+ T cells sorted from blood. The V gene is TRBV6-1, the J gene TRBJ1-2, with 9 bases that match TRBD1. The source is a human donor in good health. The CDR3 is CASSSGQGFGYGYTF. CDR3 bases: TGTGCCAGCAGCTCGGGACAGGGTTTTGGCTATGGCTACACCTTC.